The rows below give T cell receptor beta chains drawn from one sample of a study of blood T cell repertoires in COVID-19. The protocol was immunoSEQ multiplex PCR, while the TCRdb copy is restricted to in-frame clones and leaves out a portion. The sample holds approximately 160,000 clones; about 88% are singletons and the top ten take 7%. Sequenced sample: PBMCs or T cells enriched from blood (not recorded which). The receptors shown here come from a woman between 45 and 60 years old who had recovered from COVID-19. Each CDR3 is given with its conserved first and last residue. D genes are given only for firm matches. Not every row has a clone size; where given, it reads once, few, many or a size class.

V gene	clone size	J gene	D gene	CDR3 DNA	CDR3 protein
TRBV19	once	TRBJ1-1	TRBD1	TGTGCCAGTAGTCCACATCCGGGACAGGACTTGAACACTGAAGCTTTCTTT	CASSPHPGQDLNTEAFF
TRBV7-2	-	TRBJ2-5	-	TGTGCCAGCAGCTTCCTTTCGACAGTCCGAGAGACCCAGTACTTC	CASSFLSTVRETQYF
TRBV7-6	-	TRBJ2-2	-	TGTGCCAGCAGCTCATTAGGACAGACCGGGGAGCTGTTTTTT	CASSSLGQTGELFF
TRBV6-1	-	TRBJ1-1	-	TGTGCCAGCAGTGAAGTGTGGGGGCTCGATGGCACTGAAGCTTTCTTT	CASSEVWGLDGTEAFF
TRBV18	once	TRBJ2-7	TRBD2	TGTGCCAGCTCACCAATCCCCCTCTTAGCGGGAGGGTCCTACGAGCAGTACTTC	CASSPIPLLAGGSYEQYF
TRBV3-1/TRBV3-2	-	TRBJ2-6	TRBD2	TGTGCCAGCAGCCAAGATACCCTCTTAGCGGGTATTAAATCTGGGGCCAACGTCCTGACTTTC	CASSQDTLLAGIKSGANVLTF
TRBV2	-	TRBJ2-1	TRBD2	TGTGCCAGCAGCGCTAGCGGTCACAATGAGCAGTTCTTC	CASSASGHNEQFF
TRBV4-3	-	TRBJ2-7	-	TGCGCCAGCAGCCAAGGGGCCTACTCCTACGAGCAGTACTTC	CASSQGAYSYEQYF
TRBV19	-	TRBJ2-1	TRBD2	TGTGCCAGTAGTAGACTAGCGGGAGGGGTCAATGAGCAGTTCTTC	CASSRLAGGVNEQFF
TRBV3-1/TRBV3-2	-	TRBJ1-1	TRBD1	TGTGCCAGCAGCCAACCCAGGGGGGCCGGGAACACTGAAGCTTTCTTT	CASSQPRGAGNTEAFF
TRBV30	-	TRBJ2-2	TRBD2	TGTGCCTGGAGGGGACTAGCGGGAGCCGGGGAGCTGTTTTTT	CAWRGLAGAGELFF
TRBV2	-	TRBJ2-7	TRBD2	TGTGCCAGCAGTGAGGAAAGCGGGAGGTACGAGCAGTACTTC	CASSEESGRYEQYF
TRBV2	-	TRBJ2-3	-	TGTGCCAGCAGTGGGAAAGCGGACCTAAGCACAGATACGCAGTATTTT	CASSGKADLSTDTQYF
TRBV12-3/TRBV12-4	-	TRBJ1-1	-	TGTGCCAGCAGGCCGGTGAACACTGAAGCTTTCTTT	CASRPVNTEAFF
TRBV7-9	-	TRBJ2-7	TRBD2	TGTGCCAGCAGCTCCACCCTAGGGGGGACTAGCGAGTACTTC	CASSSTLGGTSEYF
TRBV13	-	TRBJ2-7	TRBD1	TGTGCCAGCAGCTTTAATGTGGGACAGGGGATCGACGAGCAGTACTTC	CASSFNVGQGIDEQYF
TRBV27	-	TRBJ1-4	-	TGTGCCAGCAGTTTATCTGGATCGCGGGTGGCAACTAATGAAAAACTGTTTTTT	CASSLSGSRVATNEKLFF
TRBV30	few	TRBJ2-5	TRBD1	TGTGCCTGGAGTCCGGGACAGGGGGTTGGGCAAGAGACCCAGTACTTC	CAWSPGQGVGQETQYF
TRBV28	few	TRBJ2-7	TRBD1	TGTGCCAGCAGCCTGTTCTCGGGGACAGGAGCCTACGAGCAGTACTTC	CASSLFSGTGAYEQYF
TRBV12-5	-	TRBJ2-1	TRBD1	TGTGCTAGTGGCTCGGGACAGGGAAACGAGCAGTTCTTC	CASGSGQGNEQFF
TRBV29-1	few	TRBJ1-1	-	TGCAGCGTTTCTGACAGCTACACTGAAGCTTTCTTT	CSVSDSYTEAFF
TRBV7-9	-	TRBJ2-7	TRBD2	TGTGCCAGCAGAATAGCGGGAGTCTACGAGCAGTACTTC	CASRIAGVYEQYF
TRBV30	once	TRBJ1-2	TRBD1	TGTGCCTGGAGTTCGACAGGGTTCTATGGCTACACCTTC	CAWSSTGFYGYTF
TRBV4-2	-	TRBJ2-1	TRBD2	TGTGCCAGCAGCCAAGATCCGACTAGCGGGAGTAATGAGCAGTTCTTC	CASSQDPTSGSNEQFF
TRBV7-2	-	TRBJ2-1	-	TGTGCCAGCAGCTCTCCGGGCAATGAGCAGTTCTTC	CASSSPGNEQFF
TRBV29-1	-	TRBJ1-4	-	TGCAGCGTTGAACAGGTTGAAAAACTGTTTTTT	CSVEQVEKLFF
TRBV5-8	-	TRBJ2-3	TRBD2	TGTGCCAGCAGCCCTATAGCGGGAGGAGTCGGGGATACGCAGTATTTT	CASSPIAGGVGDTQYF
TRBV7-3	-	TRBJ2-3	-	TGTGCCAGCAGCTCTCAGGCCGGAGATACGCAGTATTTT	CASSSQAGDTQYF
TRBV11-3	many	TRBJ2-2	-	TGTGCCAGCAGCTTACCTCCGGGGAGTACCGGGGAGCTGTTTTTT	CASSLPPGSTGELFF